This TCR beta chain was sequenced for a study of blood T cell repertoires in COVID-19. Across the study: Both acute and convalescent COVID-19 samples were obtained from the United States, Italy and Spain. T cells, B-cell-depleted T cells, or PBMCs supplied cDNA or gDNA.

Trimming cost V 3 bases and J 0 bases; bases outside gene matches: 2. The CDR3 sequence is 15 residues long. Germline assignment: CDR1 SGDLS and CDR2 YYNGEE. In the original workflow: For nucleated cells, counts were estimated from reference gene primer amplification. Data came from immunoSEQ multiplex PCR; TCRdb stores just in-frame clones and leaves some out. V, J and clone size reflect that table, while D and trimming were determined from the DNA. Seen here are about 110,000 clones, roughly four fifths observed once, and the top ten hold around a fifth. This receptor was taken from a man aged 65-85 years with active or convalescent COVID-19. The rearrangement uses TRBV9 and TRBJ2-1; 8 nucleotides line up with TRBD2. What was sequenced was peripheral blood. CDR3 nucleotide sequence: TGTGCCAGCAGCGCCGCGGGAGGCTCCTACAATGAGCAGTTCTTC. Its translation is CASSAAGGSYNEQFF.